This T cell receptor beta chain comes out of a study of shared clonotypes between healthy human individuals. In regard to this clone: Its antigen is currently unknown.

An even split of each subset's genomic DNA across several immunoSEQ plates was performed. Only in-frame clones appear in the TCRdb table, and some are missing; sequencing was by immunoSEQ multiplex PCR. The sample has about 2.4 million clones, approximately 93% seen once. Germline V gene data show CDR1 as LGHNA and CDR2 as YSLEER. The CDR3 sequence is 17 residues long. V was pared by 4 bases and J by 2 bases, with 12 bases of the junction left unmatched. Study findings and constraints: A handful of donors shared about 5% of their naive CD4 clonotypes.

The sequence was obtained from a man in his late teens or twenties in good health. Some clones in this sample may be carry-over from other donors' samples. The sequenced material came from naive CD4+ T cells from PBMCs. Subset indicated: CD45RA+ positively selected. The chain has TRBV4-3 and TRBJ2-7, with 9 positions matching TRBD1. Here the CDR3 reads CASSPTLPGTGTYEQYF. Here the CDR3 DNA reads TGCGCCAGCAGCCCGACCCTCCCCGGGACAGGGACCTACGAGCAGTACTTC.